This entry describes one T cell receptor beta chain. The antigen is undetermined. The CDR3 loop spans 13 amino acids. V gave up 1 base and J gave up 4 bases, with 8 bases separating them. Germline CDR1 SGHTA, CDR2 FQGNSA. TCRdb keeps only in-frame clones here, not all; method: immunoSEQ multiplex PCR. The profile shows 8,000 to 10,000 clones, roughly two thirds of them singletons. This entry comes from a study of T cells in narcolepsy. Overall study context: Healthy controls were enrolled alongside patients with narcolepsy type 1 or type 2. Study-wide results and limits: HCRT-specific and TRIB2-specific autoreactive clonotypes appeared among same-patient CSF and blood CD4+ clonotypes. Reportedly, autoreactive clonotypes were serially detected in patients' blood but not controls'.

Sequencing input: CD45RA- memory CD8+ T cells from PBMCs. V is TRBV7-2 and J is TRBJ2-7, with a possible D match to TRBD2 (5 bases). This TCR was recovered from a human donor with narcolepsy. The CDR3 DNA sequence: TGTGCCAGCAGCTTAGGGACTGGATACGAGCAGTACTTC. It is translated as CASSLGTGYEQYF.